This entry features one T cell receptor beta chain sequence. This sample is drawn from a study of blood T cell repertoires in COVID-19. In the study overall: From the United States, Italy and Spain came samples of acute and convalescent COVID-19. The cDNA or gDNA used as material had been derived from T cells, B-cell-depleted T cells, or PBMCs.

Under the authors' procedure: Estimates of nucleated cell counts were drawn from the amplification of reference gene primers. Some clones are missing from TCRdb's copy, which holds only in-frame ones; the method was immunoSEQ multiplex PCR. The V and J calls and clone size come from that table; D and trimming were worked out from the DNA. The sample has under 150,000 clones; approximately 81% are singletons. The V end was cut by 4 bases, the J end by 10 bases, with 19 bases between. There are 15 residues in the CDR3. From germline, CDR1 is SGHTA and CDR2 FQGTGA. Material: peripheral blood. The TCR sequence derives from a man aged 40-49 years with acute or convalescent COVID-19. The chain employs TRBV7-3 and TRBJ2-2, with D possibly being TRBD2 (6 bases). The CDR3 sequence is CASSYSGTGGLELFF. As DNA, the CDR3 is TGTGCCAGCAGCTACTCCGGGACTGGAGGCTTGGAGCTGTTTTTT. Based on the CDR3 plus reference TRBV7-3 and TRBJ2-2, the full variable domain is GAGVSQTPSNKVTEKGKYVELRCDPISGHTALYWYRQSLGQGPEFLIYFQGTGAADDSGLPNDRFFAVRPEGSVSTLKIQRTERGDSAVYLCASSYSGTGGLELFFGEGSRLTVL.